The 25 T cell receptor beta chains listed next were all sequenced from one sample in a study of blood T cell repertoires in COVID-19. The assay was immunoSEQ multiplex PCR, and TCRdb's table has in-frame clones only and misses some. The top ten clones hold 20% to 25% of a sample with 10,000 to 15,000 clones, around 83% of them seen once. Sequencing was done on a sample of peripheral blood. The source of these receptors is a man aged 35 to 55 with active or convalescent COVID-19.

This clone was counted a single time. The rearrangement uses TRBV5-6 and TRBJ2-1, with 8 bases lining up with TRBD1. There are 14 residues in the CDR3. The V gene end was trimmed by 2 bases and the J gene end by 8 bases; junction bases not matched to a gene: 6. Germline-derived CDR1 and CDR2 are SGHDT and YYEEEE. The CDR3 DNA reads as TGTGCCAGCAGCTTTGGACAGGGCCTCTATGAGCAGTTCTTC. Translation gives CASSFGQGLYEQFF.

The V gene is TRBV6-2 or TRBV6-3, the J gene TRBJ2-7, with TRBD1 identical over 7 bases. The CDR3 is 13 residues long. J lost 3 bases, V lost 6 bases, and 5 bases had no gene match. Germline lookup yields CDR1 MNHEY and CDR2 SVGEGT. In DNA form, the CDR3 reads TGTGCCAGCAGCCGGGGACAGTTCTACGAGCAGTACTTC. Translation: CASSRGQFYEQYF.

V is TRBV30 and J is TRBJ2-2, with 9 bases fitting TRBD1. Germline-derived CDR1 and CDR2 are GTSNPN and SVGIG (reference sequence). The length of the CDR3 is 14 residues. J gave up 3 bases and V 3 bases, and 2 bases lay outside the gene matches. The CDR3 loop is CAWSRDRDTGELFF. CDR3 DNA sequence: TGTGCCTGGAGCAGGGACAGGGACACCGGGGAGCTGTTTTTT.

This clone appeared once. V is TRBV4-1 and J is TRBJ2-3, with no clear D. Trimming took off 4 bases at V and 1 base at J, with 6 bases between the two ends. Germline V gene sequence: CDR1 MGHRA, CDR2 YSYEKL. The CDR3 contains 13 residues. The CDR3 DNA reads TGCGCCAGCAGCCTCCGGGGCACAGATACGCAGTATTTT. It encodes CASSLRGTDTQYF.

V is TRBV19 and J is TRBJ2-7; 10 bases agree with TRBD1. Germline V gene lookup returns CDR1 LNHDA and CDR2 SQIVND (reference sequence). The junction had 16 bases not matched to a gene; V was cut back by 5 bases and J by 6 bases. The CDR3 is 17 amino acids. CDR3 amino acids: CASSPLGDRGQVSEQYF. For the CDR3, the DNA is TGTGCCAGTAGTCCCCTAGGAGACAGGGGGCAAGTCTCCGAGCAGTACTTC.

This chain uses TRBV30 with TRBJ1-4, with 11 nucleotides matching TRBD1. V trimming: 8 bases; J trimming: 5 bases; junction bases outside the gene matches: 7. The CDR3 is 14 residues long. Germline loops: CDR1 GTSNPN, CDR2 SVGIG (reference sequence). CDR3 bases: TGTGCCGGGACAGGGGGTTACTTGAATGAAAAACTGTTTTTT. Translating it yields CAGTGGYLNEKLFF.

The chain joins TRBV7-9 to TRBJ1-2, with 8 bases matching TRBD1. The CDR3 is 13 amino acids. Per germline, CDR1 SEHNR and CDR2 FQNEAQ (reference sequence). V lost 6 bases to trimming and J lost 7 bases; unmatched junction nucleotides: 7. The DNA of the CDR3 is TGTGCCAGCAGACCGGGACAGGACTTTGGCTACACCTTC. This translates into CASRPGQDFGYTF.

This chain links TRBV30 with TRBJ1-1; D might be TRBD1 (6 bases). The CDR3 covers 13 residues. CDR1 is GTSNPN and CDR2 is SVGIG in the germline V gene (reference sequence). Trimming took off 8 bases at V and 5 bases at J, with 18 bases between the two ends. The CDR3 is CAGQQGPATEAFF. CDR3 nucleotide sequence: TGTGCCGGGCAACAGGGCCCGGCGACTGAAGCTTTCTTT.

This chain links TRBV4-2 with TRBJ1-1; D is unclear. There are 13 residues in the CDR3. V dropped 0 bases and J dropped 4 bases, with 6 bases sitting between them. CDR1 LGHNA and CDR2 YNFKEQ come from the germline V gene. Here the CDR3 DNA reads TGTGCCAGCAGCCAAGAGAGGGTCACTGAAGCTTTCTTT. Translation gives CASSQERVTEAFF.

The count of this clone is one. For the CDR3, the DNA is TGTGCCAGCAGCTCGGGGGGGGTAGAGACTGAAGCTTTCTTT. Protein sequence: CASSSGGVETEAFF. This chain uses TRBV3-1 (or the pseudogene TRBV3-2) with TRBJ1-1; D perhaps matches TRBD1 (5 bases). The CDR3 spans 14 residues. Germline assignment: CDR1 LGHDT and CDR2 YNNKEL (reference sequence). V lost 5 bases and J lost 5, with 15 bases in between.

The V gene is TRBV19, the J gene TRBJ2-5, with 8 bases fitting TRBD2. The V and J ends lost 5 bases and 5 bases, in that order; junction bases with no gene match: 7. CDR1 and CDR2 from the germline V gene are LNHDA and SQIVND (reference sequence). The CDR3 is 14 amino acids. The CDR3 DNA follows: TGTGCCAGTAGTTTTAACGGGAGGGAGGAGACCCAGTACTTC. It specifies CASSFNGREETQYF.

This chain links TRBV6-5 with TRBJ1-1, with D possibly TRBD1 on 5 matching bases. CDR3 length: 13 amino acids. Per germline, CDR1 MNHEY and CDR2 SVGAGI. V was trimmed by 4 bases and J by 7 bases, leaving 13 bases between them. DNA for the CDR3: TGTGCCAGCAGTTTCCAGACAGCCCTTGAAGCTTTCTTT. This encodes CASSFQTALEAFF.

The chain carries TRBV28 and TRBJ2-7; 10 nucleotides agree with TRBD2. With 4 bases clipped from V and 0 bases from J, the junction kept 9 bases outside the gene matches. Germline V gene lookup returns CDR1 MDHEN and CDR2 SYDVKM. The CDR3 covers 17 residues. Written as DNA, the CDR3 is TGTGCCAGCAGTTCACCGCGGACTAGCGGAGTCTCCTACGAGCAGTACTTC. The encoded protein is CASSSPRTSGVSYEQYF.

A word on this clone: Its ends do not fully match the called genes, so a read error is possible. This sequence joins TRBV7-7 and TRBJ2-1; TRBD2 is a possible D gene (6 bases). The germline V gene encodes CDR1 SSHAT and CDR2 FNYEAQ (reference sequence). The CDR3 sequence is 13 residues long. The CDR3 protein is CASSLAREDEQFF. CDR3 nucleotides: TGTGCTAGCAGCTTAGCCAGGGAGGATGAGCAGTTCTTC.

The rearrangement joins TRBV9 to TRBJ1-2; 9 nucleotides align to TRBD1. The CDR3 extends over 15 amino acids. The ends lost 4 bases at V and 3 bases at J; junction bases unmatched: 7. Germline V gives CDR1 SGDLS, CDR2 YYNGEE. In DNA form, the CDR3 reads TGTGCCAGCAGCTCCCGGGACAGGGTATACTATGGCTACACCTTC. Encoded protein: CASSSRDRVYYGYTF.

The V and J genes are TRBV12-3 or TRBV12-4 and TRBJ1-5; D is uncertain. The CDR3 is 13 amino acids. V was cut by 5 bases and J by 3 bases, with 8 bases left in between. The chain's CDR3 is CASSKQFNQPQHF. The CDR3 nucleotides read TGTGCCAGCAGTAAACAGTTCAATCAGCCCCAGCATTTT.

The table lists this clone with a few counts. The CDR3 bases are TGCGCCAGCAGCCAAGATCCCAGACTAGCGGGACTCAATGAGCAGTTCTTC. Protein: CASSQDPRLAGLNEQFF. The genes are TRBV4-3 and TRBJ2-1; 11 bases are shared with TRBD2. The CDR3 is made up of 17 amino acids. The germline CDR1 and CDR2 sequences are LGHNA and YSLEER. Trimming removed 0 bases from V and 6 bases from J; junction bases left unmatched: 7.

The J gene is TRBJ1-1, the V gene TRBV24-1; no clear D gene. The V gene's germline CDR1 is KGHDR and CDR2 SFDVKD. V gave up 7 bases and J gave up 6 bases, with 8 bases separating them. This CDR3 comprises 11 residues. The CDR3 loop is CATRGRAEAFF. The CDR3 coding sequence is TGTGCCACCAGGGGGAGGGCTGAAGCTTTCTTT.

This chain uses TRBV4-1 with TRBJ1-3, with a tentative D call TRBD1 (5 bases). Trimming removed 4 bases from V and 0 bases from J, with 13 bases in between. The CDR3 is 16 residues long. The germline V gene encodes CDR1 MGHRA and CDR2 YSYEKL. CDR3 protein: CASSPQSDSSGNTIYF. The DNA of the CDR3 is TGCGCCAGCAGCCCTCAAAGTGACAGCTCTGGAAACACCATATATTTT.

This clone was recorded once. Here the CDR3 reads CASSPDSKLFF. CDR3 nucleotide sequence: TGTGCCAGCAGTCCCGACAGCAAACTGTTTTTT. The rearrangement links TRBV6-5 to TRBJ1-4; possibly TRBD1 for D (5 bases). Trimming took off 5 bases at V and 11 bases at J, with 9 bases between the two ends. CDR1 and CDR2 (germline): MNHEY, SVGAGI. The CDR3 consists of 11 residues.

The V call is TRBV7-2, the J call TRBJ1-2; the match to TRBD1 covers 7 bases. V lost 2 bases, J lost 4 bases, and 7 bases stayed unmatched. Germline V gene sequence: CDR1 SGHTA, CDR2 FQGNSA. This CDR3 has 15 residues. CDR3 region: CASSLLGTAGYGYTF. The CDR3 nucleotides are TGTGCCAGCAGCTTACTTGGGACAGCCGGCTATGGCTACACCTTC. Combining the CDR3 with reference TRBV7-2 and TRBJ1-2 gives the whole variable domain GAGVSQSPSNKVTEKGKDVELRCDPISGHTALYWYRQSLGQGLEFLIYFQGNSAPDKSGLPSDRFSAERTGGSVSTLTIQRTQQEDSAVYLCASSLLGTAGYGYTFGSGTRLTVV.

This clone was detected once. V is TRBV12-5 and J is TRBJ2-5; weak D call: TRBD1 (6 bases). CDR1 and CDR2 (germline): LGHNT, FRNRAP. The CDR3 contains 16 residues. Deletions cut 1 base from V and 6 bases from J, with 18 bases between. The CDR3 sequence: CASGLAITGTNQTQYF. The CDR3 coding sequence is TGTGCTAGTGGTTTGGCAATCACCGGGACAAATCAGACCCAGTACTTC.

The chain employs TRBV7-8 and TRBJ1-1; 8 bases fit TRBD1. CDR3 size: 15 residues. V lost 5 bases to trimming and J lost 0 bases; unmatched junction nucleotides: 5. Per germline, CDR1 SGHVS and CDR2 FQNEAQ. The CDR3 sequence: CASSQGQVMNTEAFF. The CDR3 DNA follows: TGTGCCAGCAGCCAGGGACAGGTAATGAACACTGAAGCTTTCTTT.

The CDR3: CASSGLADTYEQYF. The CDR3 DNA sequence: TGCGCCAGCAGTGGGCTAGCGGACACCTACGAGCAGTACTTC. The chain combines TRBV10-2 with TRBJ2-7, with TRBD2 matching over 7 bases. Germline V lookup: CDR1 WSHSY, CDR2 SAAADI. V lost 4 bases to trimming and J lost 2 bases; unmatched junction nucleotides: 5. This CDR3 has 14 residues.

The chain uses TRBV7-2 and TRBJ2-7, with D possibly matching TRBD1 (6 bases). Trimming removed 6 bases from V and 0 bases from J, with 15 bases in between. The germline V gene encodes CDR1 SGHTA and CDR2 FQGNSA. This CDR3 has 15 residues. The CDR3 here is CASRIIDRSSYEQYF. DNA of the CDR3: TGTGCCAGCAGGATTATAGACAGGAGCTCCTACGAGCAGTACTTC.